Listed below are T cell receptor beta chains from one sample, sequenced in a study of cytomegalovirus exposure and HLA in healthy donors. The method was immunoSEQ multiplex PCR; TCRdb's version includes in-frame clones alone and lacks a portion of them. The table has some 100,000 clones, around 75% seen once. Specimen: PBMCs. All receptors derive from a woman aged 18 to 35 in good health and CMV-seropositive. Both conserved end residues are part of each CDR3. The order of the fields is V gene, clone size, D gene, J gene, CDR3 protein, CDR3 DNA. D genes are given only for firm matches. Clone size, where shown, is once, few, many, or a class for clones that have expanded.

TRBV18,.,TRBD1,TRBJ1-1,CASSPYEDRVVTEAFF,TGTGCCAGCTCACCGTACGAAGACAGGGTAGTCACTGAAGCTTTCTTT
TRBV9,once,TRBD1,TRBJ1-4,CASGSGTGVEKLFF,TGTGCCAGCGGGTCCGGGACAGGGGTTGAAAAACTGTTTTTT
TRBV28,.,TRBD1,TRBJ2-5,CASSPGTGVGETQYF,TGTGCCAGCAGTCCGGGGACAGGGGTGGGCGAGACCCAGTACTTC
TRBV19,.,TRBD1,TRBJ1-2,CASSMGQSHYGYTF,TGTGCCAGTAGTATGGGACAGTCCCACTATGGCTACACCTTC
TRBV4-1,few,TRBD1,TRBJ1-1,CASSQVPGQRMNTEAFF,TGCGCCAGCAGCCAAGTCCCGGGACAGAGAATGAACACTGAAGCTTTCTTT
TRBV28,.,TRBD1,TRBJ2-7,CASSPGQRSYEQYF,TGTGCCAGCAGCCCGGGACAGCGGTCCTACGAGCAGTACTTC
TRBV18,.,TRBD2,TRBJ2-7,CASSGTSGMTYEQYF,TGTGCCAGCTCGGGGACTAGCGGGATGACCTACGAGCAGTACTTC
TRBV6-5,.,.,TRBJ2-5,CASSYAESYQETQYF,TGTGCCAGCAGTTACGCGGAGTCCTACCAAGAGACCCAGTACTTC
TRBV6-4,few,.,TRBJ2-3,CASSPGSTDTQYF,TGTGCCAGCAGCCCAGGGAGCACAGATACGCAGTATTTT
TRBV4-2,few,.,TRBJ2-7,CASSRDFDYEQYF,TGTGCCAGCAGCAGGGACTTCGACTACGAGCAGTACTTC
TRBV9,.,TRBD1,TRBJ1-4,CASSVSPGGSVNEKLFF,TGTGCCAGCAGCGTATCCCCAGGGGGCTCAGTTAATGAAAAACTGTTTTTT
TRBV6-5,once,.,TRBJ1-2,CASRPYRLWGYTF,TGTGCCAGCAGACCCTACAGGCTATGGGGCTACACCTTC
TRBV2,.,TRBD2,TRBJ2-7,CASRTSGSFYEQYF,TGTGCCAGCAGGACTAGCGGGTCCTTCTACGAGCAGTACTTC
TRBV5-4,.,.,TRBJ2-2,CASSRPGGGSPNTGELFF,TGTGCCAGCAGCCGTCCGGGGGGCGGGAGTCCGAACACCGGGGAGCTGTTTTTT
TRBV7-2,.,TRBD2,TRBJ2-3,CASSLRLAGELDTQYF,TGTGCCAGCAGCTTACGACTAGCGGGAGAGTTAGATACGCAGTATTTT
TRBV6-5,.,TRBD2,TRBJ2-2,CASSYSAGGLGGELFF,TGTGCCAGCAGTTACTCAGCGGGAGGGCTCGGGGGGGAGCTGTTTTTT
TRBV7-3,.,.,TRBJ2-1,CASSSGPHNNEQFF,TGTGCCAGCAGCTCCGGTCCTCATAACAATGAGCAGTTCTTC
TRBV28,.,.,TRBJ2-3,CASRSGRTWGTQYF,TGTGCCAGCAGATCCGGCCGGACTTGGGGTACGCAGTATTTT
TRBV4-3,.,TRBD2,TRBJ2-7,CASSLQGGQAGGLGYEQYF,TGCGCCAGCAGCCTTCAGGGGGGCCAAGCGGGAGGTTTAGGCTACGAGCAGTACTTC
TRBV2,.,TRBD1,TRBJ2-5,CASSELGQVQETQYF,TGTGCCAGCAGTGAACTGGGACAGGTCCAAGAGACCCAGTACTTC
TRBV14,.,TRBD1,TRBJ2-7,CASSQMARGQDEQYF,TGTGCCAGCAGCCAAATGGCCAGGGGGCAGGACGAGCAGTACTTC
TRBV6-5,once,TRBD1,TRBJ2-1,CASSYLGQGVNEQFF,TGTGCCAGCAGTTACTTGGGACAGGGGGTCAATGAGCAGTTCTTC
TRBV4-1,.,.,TRBJ1-3,CASSQGYRPSGNTIYF,TGCGCCAGCAGCCAAGGATACAGACCCTCTGGAAACACCATATATTTT
TRBV6-6,.,TRBD2,TRBJ2-7,CASSDLAGEQYF,TGTGCCAGCAGCGATTTAGCGGGGGAGCAGTACTTC
TRBV10-3,.,.,TRBJ2-7,CAISESVGQGYEQYF,TGTGCCATCAGTGAGTCGGTTGGGCAGGGCTACGAGCAGTACTTC
TRBV6-5,few,TRBD1,TRBJ1-1,CASSYSNRGWGTEAFF,TGTGCCAGCAGTTACTCGAACAGGGGCTGGGGCACTGAAGCTTTCTTT
TRBV7-9,.,.,TRBJ1-3,CASSLVAGAGNTIYF,TGTGCCAGCAGCTTGGTGGCCGGGGCTGGAAACACCATATATTTT
TRBV19,.,.,TRBJ1-5,CASSVATRGTHQPQHF,TGTGCCAGTAGTGTGGCGACGAGAGGGACTCATCAGCCCCAGCATTTT
TRBV6-5,.,.,TRBJ2-7,CASSFDGYYEQYF,TGTGCCAGCAGTTTTGACGGATACTACGAGCAGTACTTC
TRBV2,.,TRBD1,TRBJ1-2,CASSLKTDRVTNGYTF,TGTGCCAGCAGTTTAAAAACGGACAGGGTTACGAATGGCTACACCTTC
TRBV18,.,.,TRBJ2-7,CASSPRDEQYF,TGTGCCAGCTCCCCCCGGGACGAGCAGTACTTC
TRBV20-1,.,.,TRBJ1-2,CSARGGDGYTF,TGCAGTGCTAGAGGGGGGGATGGCTACACCTTC
TRBV5-6,.,.,TRBJ2-5,CASSPRQPVLVAGETQYF,TGTGCCAGCAGCCCTCGTCAACCTGTCCTTGTGGCGGGAGAGACCCAGTACTTC
TRBV30,.,.,TRBJ1-2,CAWGTDSFYGYTF,TGTGCCTGGGGAACGGACAGTTTCTATGGCTACACCTTC
TRBV18,.,TRBD1,TRBJ2-2,CASSPRRGQGNTGELFF,TGTGCCAGCTCACCACGGAGGGGACAGGGGAACACCGGGGAGCTGTTTTTT
TRBV6-1,.,TRBD2,TRBJ2-1,CASSDETSGYNEQFF,TGTGCCAGCAGTGATGAGACTAGCGGTTACAATGAGCAGTTCTTC
TRBV6-1,few,.,TRBJ2-2,CASSELEGVGAGELFF,TGTGCCAGCAGTGAACTGGAGGGCGTTGGCGCCGGGGAGCTGTTTTTT
TRBV7-2,.,.,TRBJ2-2,CASSLAGGTGELFF,TGTGCCAGCAGCTTAGCGGGAGGCACCGGGGAGCTGTTTTTT
TRBV6-4,.,TRBD2,TRBJ2-3,CASSDSSGGADTQYF,TGTGCCAGCAGTGACTCGAGCGGGGGGGCAGATACGCAGTATTTT
TRBV7-2,few,TRBD1,TRBJ2-1,CASSFGTGPNEQFF,TGTGCCAGCAGCTTCGGGACAGGGCCCAATGAGCAGTTCTTC
TRBV28,once,.,TRBJ2-5,CASSFSSGQETQYF,TGTGCCAGCAGTTTTTCGAGCGGGCAAGAGACCCAGTACTTC
TRBV6-6,.,.,TRBJ1-1,CASSYVAGGMGTEAFF,TGTGCCAGCAGTTATGTCGCGGGGGGGATGGGCACTGAAGCTTTCTTT
TRBV10-3,.,TRBD1,TRBJ1-2,CAITELLGQGSYGYTF,TGTGCCATCACCGAATTACTAGGACAGGGTTCCTATGGCTACACCTTC
TRBV2,few,TRBD2,TRBJ2-7,CASSDMREISEQYF,TGTGCCAGCAGTGATATGCGGGAGATCAGCGAGCAGTACTTC
TRBV4-1,.,TRBD2,TRBJ2-3,CASSPGLAGSSTDTQYF,TGCGCCAGCAGCCCCGGACTAGCGGGATCTAGCACAGATACGCAGTATTTT